Shown below are 10 T cell receptor beta chains from a single sample sequenced in a study of Graves' ophthalmopathy and Graves' hyperthyroidism. Amplification of TCR beta CDR3 regions used RNA transcripts. HTBI primers served in a first-round RT-PCR, which a second-round multiplex PCR followed. Using its own MiXCR run on the multiplex PCR reads, TCRdb lists one record per CDR3 protein. Of about 550,000 distinct CDR3 sequences listed, roughly 40% are singletons. The sequenced sample consisted of peripheral blood or thyroid tissue (not recorded which). These receptors originate from an adult man with Graves' hyperthyroidism.

Only a few counts were recorded for this clonotype. V is TRBV20-1 and J is TRBJ2-3, with D perhaps TRBD1 (6 bases). Germline V gene sequence: CDR1 DFQATT, CDR2 SNEGSKA (reference sequence). The CDR3 sequence is 14 residues long. V lost 6 bases to trimming and J lost 5 bases, with 18 bases between them. The CDR3 loop is CSAPLGRGVDTQYF. The CDR3 bases are TGCAGTGCCCCACTCGGCAGGGGTGTAGATACGCAGTATTTT.

This rearrangement joins TRBV19 to TRBJ2-7; 8 bases fit TRBD1. CDR3 size: 15 residues. The V and J ends lost 8 bases and 1 base, in that order; junction bases with no gene match: 10. Germline CDR1 and CDR2: LNHDA and SQIVND (reference sequence). The CDR3 reads CASRDPGTGSYEQYF. The CDR3 DNA is TGTGCCAGTCGCGATCCCGGGACAGGATCCTACGAGCAGTACTTC.

The rearrangement uses TRBV4-1 and TRBJ2-3; 10 bases agree with TRBD1. The CDR3 consists of 16 residues. V gave up 0 bases and J gave up 10 bases; unmatched junction bases: 10. Per germline, CDR1 MGHRA and CDR2 YSYEKL. Here the CDR3 reads CASSQERQGARVPQYF. The CDR3 DNA reads as TGCGCCAGCAGCCAAGAACGACAGGGGGCGAGGGTCCCGCAGTATTTT.

The CDR3 protein is CSARDPSGVNYNEQFF. CDR3 DNA: TGCAGTGCTAGAGACCCTAGCGGAGTCAACTACAATGAGCAGTTCTTC. V is TRBV20-1 and J is TRBJ2-1; 7 nucleotides agree with TRBD2. The CDR3 loop spans 16 amino acids. With 0 bases clipped from V and 3 bases from J, the junction kept 8 bases outside the gene matches. Germline CDR1 reads DFQATT; CDR2 reads SNEGSKA (reference sequence).

V usage is TRBV7-9 and J usage is TRBJ2-3; D is perhaps TRBD1 (6 bases). The CDR3 contains 16 residues. With 2 bases removed from V and 3 bases from J, the gap between germline ends came to 15 bases. CDR1 and CDR2 (germline): SEHNR, FQNEAQ (reference sequence). In nucleotides, the CDR3 is TGTGCCAGCAGCTTAATGTTAGGGCAGGGGACAGATACGCAGTATTTT. Residues: CASSLMLGQGTDTQYF. Looking up the rest from reference TRBV7-9 and TRBJ2-3 gives the full variable domain: DTGVSQNPRHKITKRGQNVTFRCDPISEHNRLYWYRQTLGQGPEFLTYFQNEAQLEKSRLLSDRFSAERPKGSFSTLEIQRTEQGDSAMYLCASSLMLGQGTDTQYFGPGTRLTVL.

This clonotype was detected many times. The V call is TRBV15, the J call TRBJ1-2; 9 bases align to TRBD1. V shed 1 base, J shed 4 bases, and the junction held 7 bases outside the gene matches. CDR1 LNHNV and CDR2 YYDKDF come from the germline V gene (reference sequence). This CDR3 is 16 amino acids long. The CDR3 protein is CATSRVGTGISYGYTF. CDR3 DNA: TGTGCCACCAGCAGAGTCGGGACAGGGATCAGCTATGGCTACACCTTC.

The rearrangement joins TRBV7-3 to TRBJ1-2; 8 bases align to TRBD1. V gave up 8 bases and J gave up 7 bases; unmatched junction bases: 12. Germline loops: CDR1 SGHTA, CDR2 FQGTGA. The CDR3 runs 14 residues. The chain's CDR3 is CASSLWGQAGGYTF. The CDR3 coding sequence is TGTGCCAGCTCCCTCTGGGGACAGGCAGGTGGCTACACCTTC.

V is TRBV29-1 and J is TRBJ1-2, with no clear D. This CDR3 spans 13 amino acids. Germline V lookup: CDR1 SQVTM, CDR2 ANQGSEA. The V end lost 8 bases, the J end lost 4 bases, and 17 bases lay between the germline ends. CDR3 DNA sequence: TGCAGCAGCCCGGACGTTGCCGGCTATGGCTACACCTTC. Residues: CSSPDVAGYGYTF.

V usage is TRBV12-5 and J usage is TRBJ1-2; 8 nucleotides agree with TRBD1. The CDR3 sequence is 15 residues long. Germline V CDR1 and CDR2: LGHNT, FRNRAP. V lost 3 bases, J lost 1 base, and 4 bases stayed unmatched. CDR3 DNA: TGTGCTAGTGGTTTCCACAGGGGGTTTAACTATGGCTACACCTTC. This translates into CASGFHRGFNYGYTF.

In this sample, this clonotype turned up many times. The V call is TRBV19, the J call TRBJ2-2; D not resolved. This CDR3 region has 13 residues. Germline CDR1 and CDR2: LNHDA and SQIVND (reference sequence). Trimming left V 5 bases short and J 4 bases short, with 8 bases between. CDR3 region: CASSFGSTGELFF. CDR3 nucleotides: TGTGCCAGTAGTTTCGGGTCCACCGGGGAGCTGTTTTTT.